Shown below are 22 T cell receptor beta chains from a single sample sequenced in a study of blood T cell repertoires in COVID-19. The protocol was immunoSEQ multiplex PCR, while the TCRdb copy is restricted to in-frame clones and leaves out a portion. This table has more than 75,000 clones, 70% to 85% appearing once. The sequenced sample consisted of peripheral blood. These receptors all come from a man aged 60 to 75 with acute or convalescent COVID-19.

V usage is TRBV5-4 and J usage is TRBJ1-1, with no clear D. Germline V gives CDR1 SGHNT, CDR2 YYREEE (reference sequence). This CDR3 is built from 15 residues. V lost 5 bases, J lost 5 bases, and 19 bases lay in between. CDR3 amino acids: CASSREGTVTTEAFF. CDR3 bases: TGTGCCAGCAGTCGGGAGGGCACCGTCACGACTGAAGCTTTCTTT.

This clone was detected a few times. The gene calls are TRBV4-1 and TRBJ2-4; D is undetermined. There are 17 residues in the CDR3. Germline V gene data show CDR1 as MGHRA and CDR2 as YSYEKL. The V end lost 0 bases, the J end lost 1 base, and 13 bases lay between the germline ends. CDR3 coding DNA: TGCGCCAGCAGCCAAGATGTGGGCGTCGGCGCCAAAAACATTCAGTACTTC. Amino acids: CASSQDVGVGAKNIQYF.

The chain carries TRBV19 and TRBJ2-1; 11 nucleotides align to TRBD2. Germline V gene lookup returns CDR1 LNHDA and CDR2 SQIVND (reference sequence). The CDR3 is 16 amino acids. V gave up 6 bases and J gave up 2 bases; unmatched junction bases: 6. For the CDR3, the DNA is TGTGCCAGTAGCTCCCTAGCGGGGGGCACCTACAATGAGCAGTTCTTC. This translates into CASSSLAGGTYNEQFF.

The chain couples TRBV7-9 to TRBJ1-2, with TRBD1 matching 7 bases. Germline CDR1 reads SEHNR; CDR2 reads FQNEAQ (reference sequence). CDR3 length: 15 residues. V lost 5 bases to trimming and J lost 4 bases; unmatched junction nucleotides: 10. CDR3 DNA sequence: TGTGCCAGCAGCCTAGGGACAGCCCTATTCTATGGCTACACCTTC. This gives the protein CASSLGTALFYGYTF.

V and J are TRBV11-2 and TRBJ2-1; TRBD1 agrees at 8 bases. The V and J ends lost 3 bases and 3 bases, in that order; junction bases with no gene match: 4. Per the germline V gene, CDR1 is SGHAT and CDR2 is FQNNGV. The CDR3 is made up of 15 amino acids. CDR3: CASSFPGTGYNEQFF. CDR3 in DNA: TGTGCCAGCAGCTTCCCCGGGACAGGCTACAATGAGCAGTTCTTC.

The chain is built from TRBV10-3 and TRBJ1-6; D is unresolved. V was shortened by 2 bases and J by 10 bases, with 15 bases between the two germline ends. CDR1 and CDR2 (germline): ENHRY, SYGVKD. The CDR3 length is 15 residues. CDR3 sequence reads: CAISEARGEGSPLHF. CDR3 sequence (DNA): TGTGCCATCAGTGAGGCTCGGGGAGAGGGCTCACCCCTCCACTTT.

In this sample, this clone turned up once. This sequence joins TRBV19 and TRBJ1-5, with 10 bases fitting TRBD1. Germline loops: CDR1 LNHDA, CDR2 SQIVND (reference sequence). The CDR3 totals 17 residues. V shed 4 bases, J shed 6 bases, and the junction held 12 bases outside the gene matches. The CDR3 reads CASSKDRGDRGFQPQHF. The DNA of the CDR3 is TGTGCCAGTAGTAAAGATCGGGGGGACAGGGGTTTTCAGCCCCAGCATTTT. The whole variable domain, remainder taken from reference TRBV19 and TRBJ1-5, is DGGITQSPKYLFRKEGQNVTLSCEQNLNHDAMYWYRQDPGQGLRLIYYSQIVNDFQKGDIAEGYSVSREKKESFPLTVTSAQKNPTAFYLCASSKDRGDRGFQPQHFGDGTRLSIL.

The V gene is TRBV7-8, the J gene TRBJ1-1; D is uncertain. Per germline, CDR1 SGHVS and CDR2 FQNEAQ. CDR3 length: 13 amino acids. Trimming stripped 5 bases from V and 10 bases from J, with 17 bases between. The CDR3 is CASSRTYLRGAFF. CDR3 nucleotide sequence: TGTGCCAGCAGCCGGACTTATCTCCGAGGAGCTTTCTTT. The entire variable domain, with the rest obtained from reference TRBV7-8 and TRBJ1-1, is as follows: GAGVSQSPRYKVAKRGQDVALRCDPISGHVSLFWYQQALGQGPEFLTYFQNEAQLDKSGLPSDRFFAERPEGSVSTLKIQRTQQEDSAVYLCASSRTYLRGAFFGQGTRLTVV.

The rearrangement joins TRBV15 to TRBJ2-3; 9 nucleotides line up with TRBD1. Germline assignment: CDR1 LNHNV and CDR2 YYDKDF (reference sequence). The V and J ends lost 4 bases and 0 bases, in that order; junction bases with no gene match: 5. The CDR3 is 16 amino acids. CDR3 amino acids: CATSTYGQGSTDTQYF. The CDR3 coding sequence is TGTGCCACCAGCACATATGGACAGGGGAGCACAGATACGCAGTATTTT.

This clone has only one observation. This chain joins TRBV27 and TRBJ2-1, with a weak D call TRBD2 (5 bases). V dropped 3 bases and J dropped 5 bases, with 14 bases sitting between them. Germline V gives CDR1 MNHEY, CDR2 SMNVEV (reference sequence). This CDR3 has 15 residues. The CDR3 here is CASSFYRSGDNEQFF. The CDR3 DNA sequence: TGTGCCAGCAGTTTTTATCGTTCCGGGGACAATGAGCAGTTCTTC.

A word on this clone: Other DNA sequences within the sample encode an identical CDR3. The chain uses TRBV5-1 and TRBJ1-1; 8 bases map to TRBD1. Germline V gene sequence: CDR1 SGHRS, CDR2 YFSETQ. Unmatched junction bases numbered 2, after V lost 2 bases and J lost 2 bases. CDR3 length: 14 amino acids. CDR3 region: CASSLQGGNTEAFF. CDR3 sequence (DNA): TGCGCCAGCAGCTTACAGGGGGGTAACACTGAAGCTTTCTTT.

CDR3 DNA sequence: TGTGCCAGCAGCCTTCGACCGGGACAGGGGTTCAATGAGCAGTTCTTC. Its protein product is CASSLRPGQGFNEQFF. This chain uses TRBV2 with TRBJ2-1, with 10 bases lining up with TRBD1. Germline trimming cut 6 bases from V and 6 bases from J; bases unmatched to any gene: 11. Germline CDR1 and CDR2: SNHLY and FYNNEI. The CDR3 loop spans 16 amino acids.

The chain has TRBV7-9 and TRBJ1-1; D gene uncertain. The germline V and J ends were trimmed by 5 bases and 2 bases, with 15 bases remaining between them. The CDR3 covers 15 residues. Per the germline V gene, CDR1 is SEHNR and CDR2 is FQNEAQ (reference sequence). The CDR3 region has the DNA TGTGCCAGCAGCCCAACCCGGGTGGCTAACACTGAAGCTTTCTTT. Protein product: CASSPTRVANTEAFF.

This clone is judged large. The rearrangement joins TRBV2 to TRBJ1-1; possible D gene TRBD1, 6 bases. This CDR3 contains 12 residues. Germline CDR1 SNHLY, CDR2 FYNNEI. Trimming pared 5 bases from V and 11 bases from J, leaving 15 bases between. CDR3 residues: CASSPRTVEAFF. The CDR3, as DNA: TGTGCCAGCAGTCCGAGGACAGTTGAGGCTTTCTTT.

The V gene is TRBV19, the J gene TRBJ1-1; weak D call: TRBD1 (6 bases). The length of the CDR3 is 16 residues. The V end lost 2 bases, the J end lost 2 bases, and 15 bases lay between the germline ends. From germline, CDR1 is LNHDA and CDR2 SQIVND (reference sequence). CDR3: CASSIRGPTGNTEAFF. CDR3 in DNA: TGTGCCAGTAGTATACGGGGACCGACAGGAAACACTGAAGCTTTCTTT.

The V gene is TRBV7-6, the J gene TRBJ2-1; TRBD2 is a possible D gene (6 bases). In germline, CDR1 is SGHVS, CDR2 FNYEAQ. This CDR3 comprises 15 residues. Trimming took off 5 bases at V and 12 bases at J, with 23 bases between the two ends. The DNA for the CDR3 is TGTGCCAGCAGCCAACAGTCGGGGGTGGCCTATGTGCAGTTCTTC. This gives the protein CASSQQSGVAYVQFF.

V and J are TRBV28 and TRBJ1-4; TRBD1 aligns across 9 bases. This CDR3 comprises 17 residues. Germline-derived CDR1 and CDR2 are MDHEN and SYDVKM. V shed 6 bases and J 10 bases; nucleotides not matched to a gene: 18. For the CDR3, the DNA is TGTGCCAGCAGGATCATACCCCGGACAGGGGACGGGGGAAAACTGTTTTTT. This sequence encodes CASRIIPRTGDGGKLFF.

This chain connects TRBV7-8 to TRBJ2-3; TRBD2 agrees at 12 bases. Trimming took 1 base from V and 0 from J; bases not matched to a gene: 11. The CDR3 is 20 residues long. Per the germline V gene, CDR1 is SGHVS and CDR2 is FQNEAQ. The CDR3: CASSLEALAGGPTSTDTQYF. Here the CDR3 DNA reads TGTGCCAGCAGCTTAGAGGCCCTAGCGGGGGGGCCGACAAGCACAGATACGCAGTATTTT.

The rearrangement uses TRBV7-8 and TRBJ2-1; perhaps TRBD2 as D (6 bases). Trimming cost V 0 bases and J 4 bases, with 13 bases left between them. The CDR3 totals 16 residues. Germline V gene sequence: CDR1 SGHVS, CDR2 FQNEAQ. CDR3 residues: CASSLALGTLYNEQFF. As DNA, the CDR3 is TGTGCCAGCAGCTTAGCGCTGGGGACTTTGTACAATGAGCAGTTCTTC.

This clone was seen a few times. The V gene is TRBV12-5, the J gene TRBJ2-7; 7 nucleotides match TRBD1. The CDR3 totals 14 residues. V was pared by 6 bases and J by 7 bases, with 12 bases of the junction left unmatched. Germline V gene data show CDR1 as LGHNT and CDR2 as FRNRAP. The CDR3 is CASGQGQRAGEQYF. The CDR3 bases are TGTGCTAGTGGCCAGGGACAGCGCGCAGGAGAGCAGTACTTC. Together with reference TRBV12-5 and TRBJ2-7, the CDR3 gives the full variable domain: DARVTQTPRHKVTEMGQEVTMRCQPILGHNTVFWYRQTMMQGLELLAYFRNRAPLDDSGMPKDRFSAEMPDATLATLKIQPSEPRDSAVYFCASGQGQRAGEQYFGPGTRLTVT.

This clone was detected once. The chain combines TRBV7-8 with TRBJ2-2; 8 bases are a match to TRBD2. Germline V gives CDR1 SGHVS, CDR2 FQNEAQ. The J segment lost 6 bases and the V segment lost 2 bases, leaving 17 bases of the junction unmatched. The CDR3 loop spans 19 amino acids. The CDR3 nucleotides read TGTGCCAGCAGCTTATTCCGACTAGCGAGCTCCCAGGCATCCGGGGAGCTGTTTTTT. As protein: CASSLFRLASSQASGELFF.

The chain links TRBV28 to TRBJ1-2; D is possibly TRBD1 (5 bases). This CDR3 contains 11 residues. Trimming took off 9 bases at V and 1 base at J, with 6 bases between the two ends. The germline V gene has CDR1 MDHEN and CDR2 SYDVKM. In DNA, the CDR3 is TGTGCCAGTAGGGGTAACTATGGCTACACCTTC. It specifies CASRGNYGYTF.